Listed below are T cell receptor beta chains from one sample, sequenced in a study of T cells in Graves' hyperthyroidism and ophthalmopathy. From the multiplex PCR reads, TCRdb called clonotypes with MiXCR, one entry per CDR3 protein. The sample has 300,000 to 500,000 distinct CDR3 sequences; more than 13% are singletons. The sample consisted of blood. These receptors originate from a man aged 45 to 65 with Graves' ophthalmopathy. Both conserved end residues are part of each CDR3. D genes are given only for firm matches. Clone size, where shown, is once, few, many, or a class for clones that have expanded.

v_gene,len,abundance,d_gene,j_gene,CDR3nt,CDR3aa
TRBV14,13,many,-,TRBJ2-1,TGTGCCAGCAGCCAAGCGGGACGGGTTGAGCAGTTCTTC,CASSQAGRVEQFF
TRBV7-8,14,few,-,TRBJ1-5,TGTGCCAGCAGCTCCCCCGGGGGGGGCCAGCCCCAGCATTTT,CASSSPGGGQPQHF
TRBV20-1,12,many,-,TRBJ2-1,TGCAGTGCTAGAGATGGCCAGAATGAGCAGTTCTTC,CSARDGQNEQFF
TRBV6-6,14,-,-,TRBJ1-5,TGTGCCAGCAGTTACTCAACGGGGGGCAAGCCCCAGCATTTT,CASSYSTGGKPQHF
TRBV7-8,15,-,-,TRBJ2-7,TGTGCCAGCAGGAAAAGCGGGCTGAGCTCCTACGAGCAGTACTTC,CASRKSGLSSYEQYF
TRBV12-3/TRBV12-4,17,few,TRBD1,TRBJ2-6,TGTGCCAGCAGTACGGGACAGGGTCGCTCTGGGGCCAACGTCCTGACTTTC,CASSTGQGRSGANVLTF
TRBV11-2,14,many,-,TRBJ1-2,TGTGCCAGCAGCTCGGCAATTATGAACTATGGCTACACCTTC,CASSSAIMNYGYTF
TRBV2,15,many,-,TRBJ2-7,TGTGCCAGCAGTGCATCAGGGCTTCCCTCAAACGAGCAGTACTTC,CASSASGLPSNEQYF
TRBV6-1,14,few,-,TRBJ2-5,TGTGCCAGCAGTAAAGCTGTAGTACAGGAGACCCAGTACTTC,CASSKAVVQETQYF
TRBV7-9,18,many,TRBD2,TRBJ2-3,TGTGCCAGCAGCTTGGGTGTAGCGGGACTAGCTAGAACAGATACGCAGTATTTT,CASSLGVAGLARTDTQYF
TRBV20-1,14,few,-,TRBJ2-1,TGCAGCCAGAGGTCGCTCCAGACCTACAATGAGCAGTTCTTC,CSQRSLQTYNEQFF
TRBV5-6,17,-,-,TRBJ2-3,TGTGCCAGCAGCTACTCCGGGGCCACGGACGGCACAGATACGCAGTATTTT,CASSYSGATDGTDTQYF
TRBV3-1,15,many,TRBD1,TRBJ1-1,TGTGCCAGCAACAAAGGGACAGGGGGCGTCACTGAAGCTTTCTTT,CASNKGTGGVTEAFF
TRBV10-2,17,few,TRBD2,TRBJ2-3,TGCGCCAGCAGTGAGTCGCGGCTAGCGGGAGCCGTAGATACGCAGTATTTT,CASSESRLAGAVDTQYF
TRBV28,15,-,TRBD1,TRBJ2-7,TGTGCCAGCAACCAACCGGGACAGCGCGTTCGCGAGCAGTACTTC,CASNQPGQRVREQYF
TRBV20-1,12,many,-,TRBJ1-1,TGCAGTGCTAGGGGCGGGCACACTGAAGCTTTCTTT,CSARGGHTEAFF
TRBV9,14,-,-,TRBJ1-3,TGTGCCAGCAGCGATCCGGGACGGAGAAACACCATATATTTT,CASSDPGRRNTIYF
TRBV2,15,many,-,TRBJ2-3,TGTGCCAGCAGTGTTTGGGGAATCAGCACAGATACGCAGTATTTT,CASSVWGISTDTQYF
TRBV28,13,many,-,TRBJ2-7,TGTGCCAGCAGTTACTCACTGGCCTACGAGCAGTACTTC,CASSYSLAYEQYF
TRBV6-1,12,many,TRBD1,TRBJ2-5,TGTGCCACTGGGACAGGGGGAGAGACCCAGTACTTC,CATGTGGETQYF
TRBV9,14,few,TRBD2,TRBJ2-5,TGTGCCAGCAGCGTAGGGTCGGGAGGGGAGACCCAGTACTTC,CASSVGSGGETQYF
TRBV7-3,13,many,-,TRBJ2-2,TGTGCCAGCAGCTCCCAACAGGCCGGGGAGCTGTTTTTT,CASSSQQAGELFF
TRBV5-5,15,few,-,TRBJ2-3,TGTGCCAGCAGCTTGGCGGCAGGGAGCACAGATACGCAGTATTTT,CASSLAAGSTDTQYF
TRBV2,13,few,-,TRBJ1-5,TGTGCCAGCAGTTACCTTACCAATCAGCCCCAGCATTTT,CASSYLTNQPQHF
TRBV19,16,few,-,TRBJ2-2,TGTGCCAGTAGTATTAGGGCAGGGACCATCCCCGGGGAGCTGTTTTTT,CASSIRAGTIPGELFF
TRBV29-1,13,many,TRBD1,TRBJ1-2,TGCAGCGTCGAGACAGGGGGCAACTATGGCTACACCTTC,CSVETGGNYGYTF
TRBV5-1,13,many,TRBD1,TRBJ2-7,TGCGCCAGCAGCACAGGGGCAGCCTACGAGCAGTACTTC,CASSTGAAYEQYF
TRBV2,16,few,TRBD1,TRBJ1-1,TGTGCCAGCAGTGAATTGGGGACAGGGTTGGTCACTGAAGCTTTCTTT,CASSELGTGLVTEAFF
TRBV6-5,15,few,TRBD2,TRBJ2-7,TGTGCCAGCAGTTACGCCGGACTAGTTAACTACGAGCAGTACTTC,CASSYAGLVNYEQYF
TRBV7-9,19,many,TRBD2,TRBJ2-1,TGTGCCAGCAGCTTAGTCACCAGCGGGAGGCCCGCGCCCTACAATGAGCAGTTCTTC,CASSLVTSGRPAPYNEQFF
TRBV3-1,14,many,-,TRBJ1-4,TGTGCCAGCAGCCAATCCCTCCTTAATGAAAAACTGTTTTTT,CASSQSLLNEKLFF
TRBV3-1,19,many,TRBD2,TRBJ2-2,TGTGCCAGCAGCCCTGTATCCCTAGCGGGAGGGTACCAGACCGGGGAGCTGTTTTTT,CASSPVSLAGGYQTGELFF
TRBV5-1,14,many,-,TRBJ2-3,TGCGCCAGCAGCCTAGGGGCGAACACAGATACGCAGTATTTT,CASSLGANTDTQYF
TRBV19,16,-,TRBD1,TRBJ2-7,TGTGCCAGTAGTGAACTCGGGACAGGGACAACCTACGAGCAGTACTTC,CASSELGTGTTYEQYF
TRBV20-1,11,many,-,TRBJ2-1,TGCAGAATTCAACAGGGCAACGAGCAGTTCTTC,CRIQQGNEQFF
TRBV12-3/TRBV12-4,14,many,-,TRBJ1-1,TGTGCCAGCACCCTAGAGCGGATCTCCACTGAAGCTTTCTTT,CASTLERISTEAFF
TRBV14,14,few,-,TRBJ2-7,TGTGCCAGCAGCCGAGCTGACTCCTACTACGAGCAGTACTTC,CASSRADSYYEQYF
TRBV7-9,16,-,-,TRBJ2-2,TGTGCCAGCAGCTTAGCATCGGGGGCTGGCACCGGGGAGCTGTTTTTT,CASSLASGAGTGELFF
TRBV5-1,16,many,-,TRBJ1-1,TGCGCCAGCAGCTTGGTGTTTAGTGCGGGGGTCACTGAAGCTTTCTTT,CASSLVFSAGVTEAFF
TRBV28,17,many,TRBD2,TRBJ2-3,TGTGCCAGCAACGCAGTGGTACTAGCGGGAAGCACAGATACGCAGTATTTT,CASNAVVLAGSTDTQYF
TRBV6-1,13,few,-,TRBJ1-5,TGTGCCAGCAGTGAAGCCAGTCATCAGCCCCAGCATTTT,CASSEASHQPQHF
TRBV7-9,16,many,TRBD2,TRBJ2-3,TGTGCCAGCAGCCCTGGGACTAGCGCACGCACAGATACGCAGTATTTT,CASSPGTSARTDTQYF
TRBV28,14,-,-,TRBJ2-5,TGTGCCAGCAGTTTCATCTCCGGAGGCGAGACCCAGTACTTC,CASSFISGGETQYF
TRBV27,17,many,TRBD2,TRBJ2-7,TGTGCCAGCAGTTCCCCAGCGTTGGCGGGAGGGTCCTACGAGCAGTACTTC,CASSSPALAGGSYEQYF
TRBV11-2,13,many,-,TRBJ2-3,TGTGCCAGCAGAGAGGGGGGCAGAGATACGCAGTATTTT,CASREGGRDTQYF
TRBV19,13,-,TRBD2,TRBJ2-7,TGTGCCAGTTCTAGCGGGAGGATGTACGAGCAGTACTTC,CASSSGRMYEQYF
TRBV11-2,14,many,-,TRBJ2-1,TGTGCCAGCAGCTGGGGAACGGCGCCCGATGAGCAGTTCTTC,CASSWGTAPDEQFF
TRBV2,18,many,-,TRBJ2-5,TGTGCCAGCAGTGAGAGGTTAGGTGACAGACTAAGACAAGAGACCCAGTACTTC,CASSERLGDRLRQETQYF
TRBV5-1,15,-,TRBD2,TRBJ2-1,TGCGCCAGCAGCCAGGGACTAGCGGGAGACCATGAGCAGTTCTTC,CASSQGLAGDHEQFF
TRBV28,17,many,-,TRBJ2-4,TGTGCCAGCAGTTTAATCCCCGGACGAGGAGCCAAAAACATTCAGTACTTC,CASSLIPGRGAKNIQYF
TRBV7-9,13,many,-,TRBJ1-5,TGTGCCAGCAGCTCCCATGGGAATCAGCCCCAGCATTTT,CASSSHGNQPQHF
TRBV5-1,14,-,TRBD2,TRBJ2-1,TGCGCCAGCAGCCCAAGGACTAGTTACAATGAGCAGTTCTTC,CASSPRTSYNEQFF
TRBV24-1,11,many,-,TRBJ2-1,TGTGCCACCAGTGACGGTGGTGAGCAGTTCTTC,CATSDGGEQFF
TRBV2,13,-,-,TRBJ2-7,TGTGCCAGCAGTGGGGGACCCGGGTACGAGCAGTACTTC,CASSGGPGYEQYF
TRBV20-1,14,-,TRBD2,TRBJ2-3,TGCAGTGCTGGCGGACTAGCGGGAGATGATACGCAGTATTTT,CSAGGLAGDDTQYF